These 24 T cell receptor beta chains were sequenced from one sample in a study of blood T cells in healthy people across ages. A second about 7 to 12 cycle PCR used barcoded and J-beta primers. TCRdb reanalysed the 5' RACE reads using MiXCR and keeps one entry per CDR3 protein. Of about 970,000 distinct CDR3 sequences listed, roughly 51% were seen once; the top ten hold about 20%. Sequenced sample: blood. The receptor source for this set is a woman aged 60-75 years in good health.

This clonotype was recorded only once. CDR3 sequence (DNA): TGCAGCGTCGGCGACAGGGGAAGCGGCTACACCTTC. This sequence encodes CSVGDRGSGYTF. The chain is built from TRBV29-1 and TRBJ1-2; 8 bases are a match to TRBD1. The V gene's germline CDR1 is SQVTM and CDR2 ANQGSEA. V lost 6 bases, J lost 8 bases, and 8 bases stayed unmatched. This CDR3 has 12 amino acids.

This clonotype was seen a handful of times. CDR3 coding DNA: TGTGCCAGCAGTTGCTCGCGGGAGAACACCAAAAACATTCAGTACTTC. It is translated as CASSCSRENTKNIQYF. The chain joins TRBV6-6 to TRBJ2-4, with 7 nucleotides matching TRBD2. CDR3 length: 16 amino acids. Germline values: CDR1 MNHNY, CDR2 SVGAGI (reference sequence). Unmatched junction bases numbered 8, after V lost 4 bases and J lost 2 bases.

There are a few counts of this clonotype. This rearrangement joins TRBV5-1 to TRBJ1-1, with 10 bases lining up with TRBD1. V shed 4 bases, J shed 5 bases, and the junction held 11 bases outside the gene matches. Germline V gene lookup returns CDR1 SGHRS and CDR2 YFSETQ. This CDR3 has 16 residues. CDR3 loop: CASSKRQGARGTEAFF. The CDR3 coding sequence is TGCGCCAGCAGCAAGAGACAGGGGGCGAGAGGAACTGAAGCTTTCTTT.

This chain uses TRBV12-3 or TRBV12-4 with TRBJ2-3; 8 positions agree with TRBD2. The V segment lost 5 bases and the J segment 6 bases; nucleotides outside the gene matches: 10. The CDR3 spans 15 residues. CDR3 protein: CASSRGRAGADTQYF. The CDR3, as DNA: TGTGCCAGCAGTCGGGGCAGAGCGGGAGCGGATACGCAGTATTTT.

J is TRBJ1-4 and V is TRBV20-1; 9 bases line up with TRBD1. CDR1 is DFQATT and CDR2 is SNEGSKA in the germline V gene (reference sequence). Trimming at V came to 0 bases and at J to 5 bases, leaving 4 bases not matched to a gene. There are 15 residues in the CDR3. The chain's CDR3 is CSARETGTGNEKLFF. CDR3 DNA: TGCAGTGCTAGAGAAACCGGGACAGGGAATGAAAAACTGTTTTTT.

There are many counts of this clonotype. This chain links TRBV7-2 with TRBJ1-6; 9 bases map to TRBD1. The V and J ends lost 11 bases and 7 bases, in that order; junction bases with no gene match: 6. Germline V gives CDR1 SGHTA, CDR2 FQGNSA. CDR3 length: 13 amino acids. CDR3 DNA sequence: TGTGCCGGCCGGGGACAGGGAAATTCACCCCTCCACTTT. Its translation is CAGRGQGNSPLHF.

The chain links TRBV4-1 to TRBJ2-5; a possible D gene is TRBD2 (7 bases). The DNA end is a closer match to TRBJ2-7, so the J assignment may be wrong. Germline V gene lookup returns CDR1 MGHRA and CDR2 YSYEKL. The CDR3 extends over 14 amino acids. The CDR3 bases are TGCGCCAGCAACGAAGGGGGGGGGCCCTACGAGCAGTACTTC. Translated: CASNEGGGPYEQYF.

The chain has TRBV28 and TRBJ1-2; 7 nucleotides match TRBD1. Germline V CDR1 and CDR2: MDHEN, SYDVKM. After removal of 2 bases from V and 11 bases from J, the junction contained 5 bases not matched to a gene. The CDR3 spans 12 residues. In nucleotides, the CDR3 is TGTGCCAGCAGTTTAGGACAGGAGTCTTACACCTTC. Protein sequence: CASSLGQESYTF.

The table lists this clonotype with a few counts. The V and J genes are TRBV20-1 and TRBJ2-7; D is ambiguous. The CDR3 is made up of 14 amino acids. Germline CDR1 reads DFQATT; CDR2 reads SNEGSKA (reference sequence). V shed 7 bases and J shed 2 bases, with 18 bases lying between them. CDR3 DNA sequence: TGCAGTGTCCGTGCGGCAGTTTTTCCCTACGAGCAGTACTTC. The encoded protein is CSVRAAVFPYEQYF.

J is TRBJ2-1 and V is TRBV27; 13 bases line up with TRBD2. Per germline, CDR1 MNHEY and CDR2 SMNVEV (reference sequence). The CDR3 consists of 16 residues. The trim removed 5 bases at V and 2 bases at J, leaving 3 bases unmatched. CDR3 sequence reads: CASSQTSGRAYNEQFF. CDR3 DNA: TGTGCCAGCAGTCAAACTAGCGGGAGGGCCTACAATGAGCAGTTCTTC.

This chain joins TRBV7-2 and TRBJ2-7; D possibly matches TRBD1 or TRBD2 (5 bases each). The J call could be wrong; TRBJ2-5 is a better fit for the DNA end. Germline-derived CDR1 and CDR2 are SGHTA and FQGNSA. This CDR3 contains 13 residues. This CDR3 reads CASNTGRRETQYF. The CDR3 coding sequence is TGTGCCAGCAACACGGGGCGGAGGGAGACCCAGTACTTC.

This clonotype has only a few counts. The chain combines TRBV12-3 or TRBV12-4 with TRBJ2-7; TRBD2 matches at 14 bases. V lost 3 bases and J lost 7; bases outside the gene matches: 20. CDR3 length: 20 residues. CDR3 nucleotides: TGTGCCAGCAGTTTTAGAGGAAGGGGACTAGCGGGAGCCCAAATAAGGGAGCAGTACTTC. Translating it yields CASSFRGRGLAGAQIREQYF.

The V call is TRBV10-3, the J call TRBJ2-3; 9 bases line up with TRBD2. From germline, CDR1 is ENHRY and CDR2 SYGVKD. The CDR3 totals 17 residues. The J segment lost 4 bases and the V segment lost 0 bases, leaving 8 bases of the junction unmatched. CDR3 DNA: TGTGCCATCAGTGAGTCGAGGGTGTTAGCGGGAGCAGATACGCAGTATTTT. Its protein is CAISESRVLAGADTQYF.

V and J are TRBV5-1 and TRBJ2-1; TRBD2 might be the D (6 bases). Trimming removed 2 bases from V and 6 bases from J, with 15 bases in between. Germline V gives CDR1 SGHRS, CDR2 YFSETQ. This CDR3 is 15 amino acids long. The DNA for the CDR3 is TGCGCCAGCAGCTTCGTCGTGGGAGGAGTCAATGAGCAGTTCTTC. It encodes CASSFVVGGVNEQFF.

J is TRBJ2-5 and V is TRBV7-9; 9 positions match TRBD1. The end of the DNA is better explained by TRBJ2-7, so the J call may be wrong. This CDR3 comprises 14 residues. Germline V gene data show CDR1 as SEHNR and CDR2 as FQNEAQ (reference sequence). The CDR3 DNA is TGTGCCAGCAGCTCGACAGGGGGACTCTACGAGCAGTACTTC. Translated: CASSSTGGLYEQYF.

This chain links TRBV20-1 with TRBJ2-3; the match to TRBD1 covers 9 bases. J was trimmed by 6 bases and V by 6 bases; bases with no gene match: 16. Germline CDR1 is DFQATT and CDR2 is SNEGSKA (reference sequence). The CDR3 sequence is 16 residues long. Here the CDR3 reads CSAPSRRDRVGDTQYF. Here the CDR3 DNA reads TGCAGTGCCCCCTCACGTAGGGACAGGGTAGGGGATACGCAGTATTTT.

In its sample, this clonotype was seen once. This rearrangement joins TRBV11-2 to TRBJ1-6; no clear D. Germline V CDR1 and CDR2: SGHAT, FQNNGV. The germline V and J ends were trimmed by 2 bases and 7 bases, with 24 bases remaining between them. The CDR3 runs to 19 residues. CDR3 in amino acids: CASSLRRGKLGQDNSPLHF. CDR3 coding DNA: TGTGCCAGCAGCTTACGCCGAGGAAAGTTAGGGCAGGACAATTCACCCCTCCACTTT.

This CDR3 reads CASSSRNGANVLTF. The CDR3 DNA reads TGTGCCAGCAGCTCCCGGAACGGGGCCAACGTCCTGACTTTC. The chain links TRBV7-2 to TRBJ2-6; D not resolved. The CDR3 consists of 14 residues. The ends were cut back, 4 bases at V and 4 bases at J, with 8 bases in the middle. The germline gives CDR1 SGHTA, CDR2 FQGNSA.

The count of this clonotype is one. The chain uses TRBV27 and TRBJ1-4, with TRBD1 as a possible D gene (5 bases). Looked up from germline, CDR1 is MNHEY and CDR2 is SMNVEV (reference sequence). CDR3 length: 14 residues. V lost 4 bases, J lost 7 bases, and 13 bases lay in between. The CDR3 is CASSWAGGGEKLFF. In DNA, the CDR3 is TGTGCCAGCAGTTGGGCAGGCGGGGGTGAAAAACTGTTTTTT.

The chain combines TRBV19 with TRBJ2-1; D ambiguous. Germline CDR1 and CDR2: LNHDA and SQIVND (reference sequence). V was pared by 3 bases and J by 0 bases, with 12 bases between. This CDR3 spans 16 amino acids. CDR3 in amino acids: CASSIDGGNSYNEQFF. The CDR3 DNA follows: TGTGCCAGTAGTATCGATGGCGGAAACTCCTACAATGAGCAGTTCTTC.

This clonotype was observed at least ten times. V gene TRBV27 combines with J gene TRBJ2-7; weak D call: TRBD1 (6 bases). Trimming left V 5 bases short and J 5 bases short, with 16 bases between. This CDR3 spans 14 amino acids. Germline V CDR1 and CDR2: MNHEY, SMNVEV (reference sequence). CDR3 residues: CASSPQYRAHEQYF. For the CDR3, the DNA is TGTGCCAGCAGTCCCCAGTACAGGGCCCACGAGCAGTACTTC.

The chain uses TRBV5-4 and TRBJ2-1, with 7 positions matching TRBD1. Germline loops: CDR1 SGHNT, CDR2 YYREEE (reference sequence). The V segment lost 4 bases and the J segment 8 bases; nucleotides outside the gene matches: 12. The CDR3 has 15 residues. CDR3 bases: TGTGCCAGCAGCCCAGGGGGTGTGTTTGGGCATGAGCAGTTCTTC. The encoded protein is CASSPGGVFGHEQFF.

The chain carries TRBV6-5 and TRBJ2-3; 13 nucleotides match TRBD2. The CDR3 has 17 residues. Unmatched junction bases numbered 6, after V lost 2 bases and J lost 4 bases. Per the germline V gene, CDR1 is MNHEY and CDR2 is SVGAGI. The CDR3 is CASSYSGLAGASDTQYF. The CDR3 DNA sequence: TGTGCCAGCAGTTACAGTGGACTAGCGGGAGCCTCAGATACGCAGTATTTT.

The rearrangement uses TRBV7-2 and TRBJ2-2, with D perhaps TRBD2 (5 bases). Germline V gene data show CDR1 as SGHTA and CDR2 as FQGNSA. V shed 7 bases and J shed 5 bases, with 14 bases lying between them. The CDR3 sequence is 14 residues long. The CDR3 coding sequence is TGTGCCAGCAAGTCCGGGGTGGGAACCGGGGAGCTGTTTTTT. As protein: CASKSGVGTGELFF.